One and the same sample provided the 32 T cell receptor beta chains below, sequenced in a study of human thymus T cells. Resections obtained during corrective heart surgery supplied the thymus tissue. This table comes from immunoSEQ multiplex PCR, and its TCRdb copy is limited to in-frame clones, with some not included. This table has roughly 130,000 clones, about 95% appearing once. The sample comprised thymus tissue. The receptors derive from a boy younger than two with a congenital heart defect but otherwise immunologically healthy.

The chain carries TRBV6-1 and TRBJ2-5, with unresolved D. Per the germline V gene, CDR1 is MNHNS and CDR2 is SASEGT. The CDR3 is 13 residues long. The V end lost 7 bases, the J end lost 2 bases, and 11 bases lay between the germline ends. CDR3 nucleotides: TGTGCCAGCAAGGGCCTAGATCAAGAGACCCAGTACTTC. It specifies CASKGLDQETQYF.

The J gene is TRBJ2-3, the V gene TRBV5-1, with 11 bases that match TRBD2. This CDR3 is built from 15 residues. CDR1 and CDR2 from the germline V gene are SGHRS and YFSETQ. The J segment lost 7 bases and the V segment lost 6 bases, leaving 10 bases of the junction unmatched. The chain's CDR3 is CASTPKLAGENTQYF. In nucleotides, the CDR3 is TGCGCCAGCACCCCAAAACTAGCGGGGGAAAATACGCAGTATTTT.

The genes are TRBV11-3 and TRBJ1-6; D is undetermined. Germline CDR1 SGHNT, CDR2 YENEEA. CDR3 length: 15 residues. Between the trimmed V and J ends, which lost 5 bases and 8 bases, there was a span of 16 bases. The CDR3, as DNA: TGTGCCAGCAGCCGCGGACGGAAGAGGGATTCACCCCTCCACTTT. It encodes CASSRGRKRDSPLHF.

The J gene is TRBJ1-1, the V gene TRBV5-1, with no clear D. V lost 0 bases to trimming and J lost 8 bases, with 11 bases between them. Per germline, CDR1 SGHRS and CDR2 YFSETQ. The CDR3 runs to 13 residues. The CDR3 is CASSLAVGGEAFF. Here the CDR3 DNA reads TGCGCCAGCAGCTTGGCCGTAGGCGGGGAAGCTTTCTTT.

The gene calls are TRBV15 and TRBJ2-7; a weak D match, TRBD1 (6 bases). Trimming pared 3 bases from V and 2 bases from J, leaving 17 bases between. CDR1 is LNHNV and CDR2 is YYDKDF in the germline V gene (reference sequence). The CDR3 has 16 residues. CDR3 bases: TGTGCCACCAGCAGGGTCTTCAGGGGAGCTACCTACGAGCAGTACTTC. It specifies CATSRVFRGATYEQYF.

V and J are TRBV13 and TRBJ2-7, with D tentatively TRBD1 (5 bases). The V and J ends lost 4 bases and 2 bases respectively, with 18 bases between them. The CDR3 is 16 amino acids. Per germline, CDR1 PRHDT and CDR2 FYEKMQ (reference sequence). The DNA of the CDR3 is TGTGCCAGCAGCTCAACAGGTCCCCCGAAGGCCTACGAGCAGTACTTC. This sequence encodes CASSSTGPPKAYEQYF. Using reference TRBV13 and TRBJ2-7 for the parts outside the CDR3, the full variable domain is AAGVIQSPRHLIKEKRETATLKCYPIPRHDTVYWYQQGPGQDPQFLISFYEKMQSDKGSIPDRFSAQQFSDYHSELNMSSLELGDSALYFCASSSTGPPKAYEQYFGPGTRLTVT.

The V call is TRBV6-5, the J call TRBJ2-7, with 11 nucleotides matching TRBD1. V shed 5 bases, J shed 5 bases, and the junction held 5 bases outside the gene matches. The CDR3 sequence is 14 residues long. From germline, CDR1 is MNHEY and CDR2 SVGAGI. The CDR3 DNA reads TGTGCCAGCAGTCAGGACAGGGGGCTCAACGAGCAGTACTTC. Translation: CASSQDRGLNEQYF.

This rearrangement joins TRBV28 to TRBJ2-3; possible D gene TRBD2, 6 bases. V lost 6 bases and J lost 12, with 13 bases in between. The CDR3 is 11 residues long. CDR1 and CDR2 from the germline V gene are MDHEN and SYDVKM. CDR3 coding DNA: TGTGCCAGCAGGGGACTGTCTTTACAGTATTTT. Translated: CASRGLSLQYF.

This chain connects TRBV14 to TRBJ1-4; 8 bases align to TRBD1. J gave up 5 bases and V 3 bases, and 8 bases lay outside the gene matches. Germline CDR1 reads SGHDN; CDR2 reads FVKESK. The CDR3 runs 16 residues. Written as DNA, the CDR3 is TGTGCCAGCAGCCATTCTAGGACAGGGCCCAATGAAAAACTGTTTTTT. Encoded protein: CASSHSRTGPNEKLFF.

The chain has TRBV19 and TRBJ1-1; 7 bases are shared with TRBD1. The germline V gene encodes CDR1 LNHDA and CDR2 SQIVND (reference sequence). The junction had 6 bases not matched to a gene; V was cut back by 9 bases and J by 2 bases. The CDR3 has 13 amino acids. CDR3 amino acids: CASSGQLNTEAFF. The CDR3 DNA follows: TGTGCCAGCTCGGGACAGTTAAACACTGAAGCTTTCTTT.

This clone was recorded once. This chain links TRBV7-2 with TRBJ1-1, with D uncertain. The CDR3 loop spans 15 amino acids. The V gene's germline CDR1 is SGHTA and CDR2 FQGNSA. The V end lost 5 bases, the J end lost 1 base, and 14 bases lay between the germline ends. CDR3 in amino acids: CASSRPKEGNTEAFF. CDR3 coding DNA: TGTGCCAGCAGCCGGCCTAAAGAAGGGAACACTGAAGCTTTCTTT.

The CDR3 nucleotides read TGTGCCAGCAGCCCACCCCTCCACTTT. Amino acids: CASSPPLHF. V usage is TRBV6-6 and J usage is TRBJ1-6, with D unclear. The germline gives CDR1 MNHNY, CDR2 SVGAGI (reference sequence). The CDR3 is 9 amino acids. V was pared by 6 bases and J by 11 bases, with 2 bases between.

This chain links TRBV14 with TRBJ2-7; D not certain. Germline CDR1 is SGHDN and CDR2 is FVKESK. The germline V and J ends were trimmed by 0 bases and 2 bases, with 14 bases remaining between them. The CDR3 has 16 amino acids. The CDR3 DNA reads TGTGCCAGCAGCCAAGATCATGGCAGTGCAGCCTACGAGCAGTACTTC. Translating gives CASSQDHGSAAYEQYF.

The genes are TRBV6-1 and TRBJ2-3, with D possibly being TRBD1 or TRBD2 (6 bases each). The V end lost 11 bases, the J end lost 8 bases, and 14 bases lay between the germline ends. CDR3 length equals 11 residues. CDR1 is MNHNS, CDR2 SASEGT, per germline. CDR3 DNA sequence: TGTGCCTCCCCAGGGGAGGTTACGCAGTATTTT. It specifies CASPGEVTQYF.

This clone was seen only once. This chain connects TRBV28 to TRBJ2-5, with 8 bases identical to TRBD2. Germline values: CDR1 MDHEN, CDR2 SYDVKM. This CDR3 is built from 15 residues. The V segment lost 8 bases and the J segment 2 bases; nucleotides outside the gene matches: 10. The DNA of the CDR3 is TGTGCCAGCGTCGACATAGCGGGGCCTCAAGAGACCCAGTACTTC. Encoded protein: CASVDIAGPQETQYF.

CDR3 coding DNA: TGTGCCAGCAGTACCGGGACAGGCGTCATTTGGAACACTGAAGCTTTCTTT. Translated: CASSTGTGVIWNTEAFF. The chain recombines TRBV28 with TRBJ1-1; 8 nucleotides align to TRBD1. After removal of 5 bases from V and 1 base from J, the junction contained 12 bases not matched to a gene. The CDR3 covers 17 residues. Germline assignment: CDR1 MDHEN and CDR2 SYDVKM.

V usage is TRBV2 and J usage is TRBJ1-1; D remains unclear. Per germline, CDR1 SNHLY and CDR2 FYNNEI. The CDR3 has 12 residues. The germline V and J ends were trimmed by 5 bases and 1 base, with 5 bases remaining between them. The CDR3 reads CASSRQNTEAFF. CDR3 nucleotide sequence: TGTGCCAGCAGTCGGCAGAACACTGAAGCTTTCTTT. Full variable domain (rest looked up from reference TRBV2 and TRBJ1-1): EPEVTQTPSHQVTQMGQEVILRCVPISNHLYFYWYRQILGQKVEFLVSFYNNEISEKSEIFDDQFSVERPDGSNFTLKIRSTKLEDSAMYFCASSRQNTEAFFGQGTRLTVV.

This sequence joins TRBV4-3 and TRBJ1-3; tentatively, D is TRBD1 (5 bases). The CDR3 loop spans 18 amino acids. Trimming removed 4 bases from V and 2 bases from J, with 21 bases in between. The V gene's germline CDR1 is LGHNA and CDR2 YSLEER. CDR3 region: CASSRKKGLQVPGNTIYF. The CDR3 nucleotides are TGCGCCAGCAGCCGCAAAAAAGGGCTACAGGTTCCTGGAAACACCATATATTTT.

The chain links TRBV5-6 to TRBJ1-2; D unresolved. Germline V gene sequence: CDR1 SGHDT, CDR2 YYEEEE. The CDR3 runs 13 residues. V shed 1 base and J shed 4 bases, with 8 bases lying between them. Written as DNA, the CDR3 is TGTGCCAGCAGCTTGACTCCTCCCTATGGCTACACCTTC. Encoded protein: CASSLTPPYGYTF. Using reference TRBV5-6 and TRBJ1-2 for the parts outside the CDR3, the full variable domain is DAGVTQSPTHLIKTRGQQVTLRCSPKSGHDTVSWYQQALGQGPQFIFQYYEEEERQRGNFPDRFSGHQFPNYSSELNVNALLLGDSALYLCASSLTPPYGYTFGSGTRLTVV.

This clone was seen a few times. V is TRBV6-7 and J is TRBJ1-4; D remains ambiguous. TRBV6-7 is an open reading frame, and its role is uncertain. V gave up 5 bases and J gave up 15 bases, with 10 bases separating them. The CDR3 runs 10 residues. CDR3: CASSAALVFF. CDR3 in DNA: TGTGCCAGCAGTGCAGCACTGGTGTTTTTT.

The DNA for the CDR3 is TGTGCCAGCAGCTCTATGACGGGGAATGAGCAGTTCTTC. Protein sequence: CASSSMTGNEQFF. The genes are TRBV11-2 and TRBJ2-1; maybe TRBD2 (5 bases). Trimming left V 4 bases short and J 7 bases short, with 11 bases between. CDR3 size: 13 residues. Germline V CDR1 and CDR2: SGHAT, FQNNGV.

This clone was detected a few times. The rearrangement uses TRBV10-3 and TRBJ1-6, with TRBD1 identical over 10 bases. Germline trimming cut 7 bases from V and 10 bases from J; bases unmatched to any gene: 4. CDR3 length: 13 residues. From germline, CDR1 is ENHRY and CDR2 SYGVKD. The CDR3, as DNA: TGTGCCATCAAGGGGACAGGGGACTCACCCCTCCACTTT. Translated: CAIKGTGDSPLHF.

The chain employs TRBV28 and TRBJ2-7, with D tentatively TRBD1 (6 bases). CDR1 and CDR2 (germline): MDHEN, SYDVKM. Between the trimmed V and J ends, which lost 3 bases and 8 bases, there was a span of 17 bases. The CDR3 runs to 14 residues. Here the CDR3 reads CASSLSGTGSQQYF. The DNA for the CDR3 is TGTGCCAGCAGTTTGAGCGGAACAGGGTCTCAGCAGTACTTC.

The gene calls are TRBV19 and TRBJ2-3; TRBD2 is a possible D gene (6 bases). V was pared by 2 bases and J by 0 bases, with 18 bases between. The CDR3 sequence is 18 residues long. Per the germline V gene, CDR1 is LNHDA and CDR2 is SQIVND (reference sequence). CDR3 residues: CASSIPPGGRTSTDTQYF. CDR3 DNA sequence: TGTGCCAGTAGTATACCACCTGGAGGGCGTACTAGCACAGATACGCAGTATTTT.

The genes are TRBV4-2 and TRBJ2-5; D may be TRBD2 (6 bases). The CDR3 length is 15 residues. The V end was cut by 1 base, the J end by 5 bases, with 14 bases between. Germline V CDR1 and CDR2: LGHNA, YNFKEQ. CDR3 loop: CASSQGELAKETQYF. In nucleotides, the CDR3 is TGTGCCAGCAGCCAAGGAGAGCTAGCGAAGGAGACCCAGTACTTC.

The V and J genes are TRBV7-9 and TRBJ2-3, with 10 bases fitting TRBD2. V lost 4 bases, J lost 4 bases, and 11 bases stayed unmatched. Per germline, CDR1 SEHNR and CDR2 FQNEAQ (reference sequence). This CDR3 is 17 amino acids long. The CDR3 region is CASSSGLAVPPADTQYF. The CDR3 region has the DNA TGTGCCAGCAGCTCCGGACTAGCGGTTCCGCCTGCAGATACGCAGTATTTT. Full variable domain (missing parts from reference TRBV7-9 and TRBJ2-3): DTGVSQNPRHKITKRGQNVTFRCDPISEHNRLYWYRQTLGQGPEFLTYFQNEAQLEKSRLLSDRFSAERPKGSFSTLEIQRTEQGDSAMYLCASSSGLAVPPADTQYFGPGTRLTVL.

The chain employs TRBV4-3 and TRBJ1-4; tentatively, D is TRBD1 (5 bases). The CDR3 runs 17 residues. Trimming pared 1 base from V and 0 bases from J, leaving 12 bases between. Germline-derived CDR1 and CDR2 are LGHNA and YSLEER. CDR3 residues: CASSQGGQWATNEKLFF. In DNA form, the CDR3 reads TGCGCCAGCAGCCAAGGCGGACAATGGGCAACTAATGAAAAACTGTTTTTT.

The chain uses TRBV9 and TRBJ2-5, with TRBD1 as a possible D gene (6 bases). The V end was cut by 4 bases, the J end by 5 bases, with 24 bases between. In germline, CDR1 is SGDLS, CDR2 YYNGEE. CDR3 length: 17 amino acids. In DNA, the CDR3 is TGTGCCAGCAGCCCCAGATTTGGGGGCCTCGGTGAGGAGACCCAGTACTTC. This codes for CASSPRFGGLGEETQYF.

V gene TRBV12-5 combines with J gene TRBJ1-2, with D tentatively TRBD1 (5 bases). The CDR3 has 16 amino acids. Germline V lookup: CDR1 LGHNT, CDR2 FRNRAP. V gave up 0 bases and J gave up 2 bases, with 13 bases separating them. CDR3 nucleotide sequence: TGTGCTAGTGGTTTGGTAGCTCAGGGTTCCAACTATGGCTACACCTTC. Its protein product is CASGLVAQGSNYGYTF.

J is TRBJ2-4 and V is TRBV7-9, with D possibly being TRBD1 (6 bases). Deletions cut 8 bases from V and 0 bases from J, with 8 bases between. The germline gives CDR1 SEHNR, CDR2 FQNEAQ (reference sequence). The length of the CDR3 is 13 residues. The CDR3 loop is CASGQPAKNIQYF. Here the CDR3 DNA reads TGTGCCAGCGGACAGCCAGCCAAAAACATTCAGTACTTC.

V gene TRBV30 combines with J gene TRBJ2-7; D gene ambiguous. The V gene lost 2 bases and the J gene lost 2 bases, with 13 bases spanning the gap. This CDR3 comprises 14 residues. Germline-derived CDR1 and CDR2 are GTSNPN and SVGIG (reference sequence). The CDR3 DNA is TGTGCCTGGAGTAACTGGAGAACCACCTACGAGCAGTACTTC. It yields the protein CAWSNWRTTYEQYF.

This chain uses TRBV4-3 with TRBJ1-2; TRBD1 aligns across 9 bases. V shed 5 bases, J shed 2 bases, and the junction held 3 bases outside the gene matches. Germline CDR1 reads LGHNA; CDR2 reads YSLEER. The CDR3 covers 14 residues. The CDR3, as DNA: TGCGCCAGCAGCTACGGGACAGGGAACTATGGCTACACCTTC. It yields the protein CASSYGTGNYGYTF.